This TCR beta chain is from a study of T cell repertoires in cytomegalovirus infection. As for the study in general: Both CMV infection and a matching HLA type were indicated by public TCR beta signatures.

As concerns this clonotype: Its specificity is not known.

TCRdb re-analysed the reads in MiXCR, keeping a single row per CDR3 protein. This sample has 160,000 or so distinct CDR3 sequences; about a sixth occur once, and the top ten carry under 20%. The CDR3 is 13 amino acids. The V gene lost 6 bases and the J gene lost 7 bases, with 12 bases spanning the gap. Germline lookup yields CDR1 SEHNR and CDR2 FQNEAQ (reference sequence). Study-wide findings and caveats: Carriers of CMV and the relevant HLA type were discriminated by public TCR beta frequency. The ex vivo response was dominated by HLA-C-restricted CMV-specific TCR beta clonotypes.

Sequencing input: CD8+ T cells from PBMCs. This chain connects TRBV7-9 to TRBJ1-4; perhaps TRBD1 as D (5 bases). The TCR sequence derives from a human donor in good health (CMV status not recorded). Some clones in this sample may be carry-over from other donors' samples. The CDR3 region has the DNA TGTGCCAGCAGTCCATACGGGGGTGAAAAACTGTTTTTT. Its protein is CASSPYGGEKLFF.